Following are 12 T cell receptor beta chains from one sample sequenced in a study of cytomegalovirus exposure and HLA in healthy donors. PCR was performed using 60 Vbeta and 13 Jbeta primers. The protocol was immunoSEQ multiplex PCR, while the TCRdb copy is restricted to in-frame clones and leaves out a portion. Among tens of thousands of clones, less than 80% were seen once, and the ten largest hold 2% to 2.5%. The sequenced sample was PBMCs. The receptors were gathered from a man under 40 in good health and CMV-seronegative.

The chain couples TRBV10-2 to TRBJ1-5; perhaps TRBD1 as D (5 bases). This CDR3 spans 14 amino acids. Between the trimmed V and J ends, which lost 0 bases and 3 bases, there was a span of 6 bases. Per the germline V gene, CDR1 is WSHSY and CDR2 is SAAADI. The CDR3, as DNA: TGCGCCAGCAGTGAGTCAGGGGACAATCAGCCCCAGCATTTT. As protein: CASSESGDNQPQHF.

In DNA form, the CDR3 reads TGTGCCAGCTCACCCGGACTAGCGGGAGTGGAGACCCAGTACTTC. Amino acid sequence: CASSPGLAGVETQYF. This rearrangement joins TRBV18 to TRBJ2-5; 13 nucleotides match TRBD2. Trimming at V came to 3 bases and at J to 5 bases, leaving 3 bases not matched to a gene. Looked up from germline, CDR1 is KGHSH and CDR2 is LQKENI. This CDR3 region has 15 residues.

DNA for the CDR3: TGTGCCAGCAGGGAGGGGAGCTCCTATAATTCACCCCTCCACTTT. Protein sequence: CASREGSSYNSPLHF. This rearrangement joins TRBV7-3 to TRBJ1-6, with a tentative D call TRBD1 (5 bases). Germline CDR1 SGHTA, CDR2 FQGTGA. Deletions cut 6 bases from V and 0 bases from J, with 9 bases between. The CDR3 is 15 amino acids.

Written as DNA, the CDR3 is TGTGCCAGCAGTTACTCCCCCGGGACTAGGGCACGCGAGCAGTACTTC. Translating gives CASSYSPGTRAREQYF. This chain joins TRBV6-5 and TRBJ2-7; 8 bases align to TRBD2. Germline V gene sequence: CDR1 MNHEY, CDR2 SVGAGI. This CDR3 is built from 16 residues. V shed 0 bases, J shed 6 bases, and the junction held 10 bases outside the gene matches.

The chain carries TRBV7-9 and TRBJ2-7; D call uncertain. Per germline, CDR1 SEHNR and CDR2 FQNEAQ (reference sequence). V shed 4 bases and J shed 3 bases, with 4 bases lying between them. CDR3 length: 11 amino acids. The CDR3 loop reads CASSSDYEQYF. The CDR3 bases are TGTGCCAGCAGCTCAGACTACGAGCAGTACTTC.

The gene calls are TRBV13 and TRBJ2-3; 11 nucleotides agree with TRBD2. CDR3 length equals 18 residues. CDR1 PRHDT and CDR2 FYEKMQ come from the germline V gene (reference sequence). Trimming took 4 bases from V and 2 from J; bases not matched to a gene: 11. The CDR3 DNA reads as TGTGCCAGCAGCTCGAATACCGGGACTAGCGGCCACACAGATACGCAGTATTTT. It is translated as CASSSNTGTSGHTDTQYF.

In DNA form, the CDR3 reads TGTGCCAGCAGCGTAGGCGGGAGTGGGGGGAATGAGCAGTTCTTC. Translating gives CASSVGGSGGNEQFF. The chain recombines TRBV9 with TRBJ2-1; 7 bases align to TRBD2. CDR3 length: 15 residues. The germline V gene has CDR1 SGDLS and CDR2 YYNGEE. The ends lost 0 bases at V and 7 bases at J; junction bases unmatched: 7.

The DNA for the CDR3 is TGTGCAAGTCGCTTATCGACAGCGTCAGGCTCCGAGCAGTACTTC. Encoded protein: CASRLSTASGSEQYF. The rearrangement links TRBV12-2 to TRBJ2-7; TRBD1, the table's D call, was not compared with the DNA. TRBV12-2 is an annotated pseudogene. The CDR3 length is 15 residues.

This CDR3 reads CASSRPATGFYEQYF. In DNA, the CDR3 is TGTGCCAGCAGCCGCCCCGCGACAGGGTTCTACGAGCAGTACTTC. This rearrangement joins TRBV7-9 to TRBJ2-7; 7 bases align to TRBD1. The V gene end was trimmed by 5 bases and the J gene end by 3 bases; junction bases not matched to a gene: 10. The CDR3 is 15 residues long. Germline assignment: CDR1 SEHNR and CDR2 FQNEAQ (reference sequence). The whole variable domain, filled in from reference TRBV7-9 and TRBJ2-7, reads DTGVSQNPRHKITKRGQNVTFRCDPISEHNRLYWYRQTLGQGPEFLTYFQNEAQLEKSRLLSDRFSAERPKGSFSTLEIQRTEQGDSAMYLCASSRPATGFYEQYFGPGTRLTVT.

This chain uses TRBV29-1 with TRBJ1-3; D is possibly TRBD1 (5 bases). This CDR3 is built from 14 residues. Trimming took 7 bases from V and 1 from J, leaving 14 bases between them. Germline CDR1 and CDR2: SQVTM and ANQGSEA. The DNA for the CDR3 is TGCAGCGCCCGCCCGGGGGAGTCTGGAAACACCATATATTTT. Its protein product is CSARPGESGNTIYF.

This sequence joins TRBV7-3 and TRBJ2-3, with D uncertain. This CDR3 comprises 13 residues. The V end was cut by 1 base, the J end by 6 bases, with 8 bases between. Germline V CDR1 and CDR2: SGHTA, FQGTGA. The DNA of the CDR3 is TGTGCCAGCAGCTTAAGTTTCCGGGATACGCAGTATTTT. Protein sequence: CASSLSFRDTQYF.

This clone appeared once. The rearrangement uses TRBV18 and TRBJ2-7; tentative D call: TRBD2 (5 bases). The V end lost 1 base, the J end lost 9 bases, and 10 bases lay between the germline ends. CDR1 is KGHSH and CDR2 is LQKENI in the germline V gene. This CDR3 is 12 amino acids long. CDR3 in DNA: TGTGCCAGCTCACCACGAGGGCAAGGGCAGTACTTC. This sequence encodes CASSPRGQGQYF.